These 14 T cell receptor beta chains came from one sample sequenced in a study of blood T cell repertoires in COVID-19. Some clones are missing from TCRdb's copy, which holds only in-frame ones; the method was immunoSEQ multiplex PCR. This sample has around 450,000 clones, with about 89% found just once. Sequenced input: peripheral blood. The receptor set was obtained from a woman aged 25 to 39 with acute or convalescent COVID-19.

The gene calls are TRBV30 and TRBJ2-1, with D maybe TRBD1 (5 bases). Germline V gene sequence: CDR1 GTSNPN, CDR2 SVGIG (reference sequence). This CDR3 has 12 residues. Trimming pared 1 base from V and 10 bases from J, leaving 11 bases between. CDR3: CAWSASRQEQFF. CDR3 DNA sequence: TGTGCCTGGAGTGCATCTCGACAGGAGCAGTTCTTC. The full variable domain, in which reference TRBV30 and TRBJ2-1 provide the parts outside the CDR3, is SQTIHQWPATLVQPVGSPLSLECTVEGTSNPNLYWYRQAAGRGLQLLFYSVGIGQISSEVPQNLSASRPQDRQFILSSKKLLLSDSGFYLCAWSASRQEQFFGPGTRLTVL.

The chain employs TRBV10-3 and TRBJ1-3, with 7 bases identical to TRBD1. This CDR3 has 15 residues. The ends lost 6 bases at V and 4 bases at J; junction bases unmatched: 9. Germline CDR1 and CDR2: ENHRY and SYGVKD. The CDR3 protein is CAIRKQGSAGNTIYF. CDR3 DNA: TGTGCCATCAGAAAACAGGGGTCGGCCGGAAACACCATATATTTT.

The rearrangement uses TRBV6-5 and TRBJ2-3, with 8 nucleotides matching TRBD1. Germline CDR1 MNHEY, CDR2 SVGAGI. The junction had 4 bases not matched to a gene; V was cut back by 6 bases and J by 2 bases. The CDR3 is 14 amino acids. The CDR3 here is CASSRTGTTDTQYF. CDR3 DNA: TGTGCCAGCAGCCGGACAGGGACCACAGATACGCAGTATTTT.

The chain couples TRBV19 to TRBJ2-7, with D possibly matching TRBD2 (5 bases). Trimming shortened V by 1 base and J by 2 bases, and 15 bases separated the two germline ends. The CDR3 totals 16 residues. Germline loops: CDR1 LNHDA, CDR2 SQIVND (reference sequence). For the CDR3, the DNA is TGTGCCAGTAGTATAGGGGAAGGCGGGTTCCCCTACGAGCAGTACTTC. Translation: CASSIGEGGFPYEQYF.

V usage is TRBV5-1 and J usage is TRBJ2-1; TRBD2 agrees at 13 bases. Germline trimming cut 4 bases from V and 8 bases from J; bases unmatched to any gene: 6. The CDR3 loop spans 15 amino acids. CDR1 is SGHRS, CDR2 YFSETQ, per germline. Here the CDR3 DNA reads TGCGCCAGCAGCCCGGGGACTAGCGGGGTCGATGAGCAGTTCTTC. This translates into CASSPGTSGVDEQFF.

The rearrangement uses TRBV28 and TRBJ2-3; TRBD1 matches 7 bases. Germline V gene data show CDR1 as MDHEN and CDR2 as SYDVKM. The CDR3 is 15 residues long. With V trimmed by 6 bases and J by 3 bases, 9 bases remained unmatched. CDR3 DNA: TGTGCCAGCAGCCCCCCGGACAGGTTAACAGATACGCAGTATTTT. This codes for CASSPPDRLTDTQYF.

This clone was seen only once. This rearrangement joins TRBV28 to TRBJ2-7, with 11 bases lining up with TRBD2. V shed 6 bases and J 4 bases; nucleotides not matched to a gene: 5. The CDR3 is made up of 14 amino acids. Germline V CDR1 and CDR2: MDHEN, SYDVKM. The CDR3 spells CASRPSGGLYEQYF. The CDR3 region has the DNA TGTGCCAGCAGACCTAGCGGGGGGCTGTACGAGCAGTACTTC.

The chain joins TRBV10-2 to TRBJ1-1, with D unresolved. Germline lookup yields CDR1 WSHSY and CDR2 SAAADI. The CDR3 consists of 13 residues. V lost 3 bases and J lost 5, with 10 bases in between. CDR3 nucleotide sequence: TGCGCCAGCAGTGATAGTCGAGGAACTGAAGCTTTCTTT. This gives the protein CASSDSRGTEAFF.

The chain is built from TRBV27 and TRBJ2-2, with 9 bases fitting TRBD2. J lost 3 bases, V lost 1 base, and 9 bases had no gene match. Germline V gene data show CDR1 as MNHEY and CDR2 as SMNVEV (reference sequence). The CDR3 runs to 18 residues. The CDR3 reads CASSLYGPSGDYTGELFF. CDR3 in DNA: TGTGCCAGCAGTTTATATGGTCCTAGCGGGGACTACACCGGGGAGCTGTTTTTT.

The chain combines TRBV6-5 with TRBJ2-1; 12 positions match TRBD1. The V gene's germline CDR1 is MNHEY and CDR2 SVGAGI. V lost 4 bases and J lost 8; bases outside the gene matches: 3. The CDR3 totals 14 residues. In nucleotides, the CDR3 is TGTGCCAGCAGTTCCAGGGACAGGGGGCATGAGCAGTTCTTC. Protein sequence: CASSSRDRGHEQFF.

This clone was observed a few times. CDR3 sequence: CASSTGGVTEAFF. DNA of the CDR3: TGCGCCAGCAGCACCGGGGGGGTCACTGAAGCTTTCTTT. The rearrangement uses TRBV5-1 and TRBJ1-1, with D tentatively TRBD1 (5 bases). The V gene lost 4 bases and the J gene lost 4 bases, with 11 bases spanning the gap. CDR1 and CDR2 (germline): SGHRS, YFSETQ. The CDR3 length is 13 residues. Full variable domain (rest looked up from reference TRBV5-1 and TRBJ1-1): KAGVTQTPRYLIKTRGQQVTLSCSPISGHRSVSWYQQTPGQGLQFLFEYFSETQRNKGNFPGRFSGRQFSNSRSEMNVSTLELGDSALYLCASSTGGVTEAFFGQGTRLTVV.

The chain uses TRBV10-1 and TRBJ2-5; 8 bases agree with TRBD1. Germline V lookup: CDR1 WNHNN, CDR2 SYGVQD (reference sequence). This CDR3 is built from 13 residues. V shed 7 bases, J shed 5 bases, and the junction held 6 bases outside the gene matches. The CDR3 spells CASTGQGRETQYF. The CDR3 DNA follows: TGCGCCAGCACCGGACAGGGCCGGGAGACCCAGTACTTC.

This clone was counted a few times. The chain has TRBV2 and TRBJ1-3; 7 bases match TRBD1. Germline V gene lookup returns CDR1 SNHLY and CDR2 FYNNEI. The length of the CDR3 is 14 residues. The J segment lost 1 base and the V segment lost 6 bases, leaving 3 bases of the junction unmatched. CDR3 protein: CASRADRSGNTIYF. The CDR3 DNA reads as TGTGCCAGCAGGGCGGACAGGTCTGGAAACACCATATATTTT.

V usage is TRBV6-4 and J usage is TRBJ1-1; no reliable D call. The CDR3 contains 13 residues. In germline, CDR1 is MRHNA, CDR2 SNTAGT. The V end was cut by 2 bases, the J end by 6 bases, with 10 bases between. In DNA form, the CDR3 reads TGTGCCAGCAGTGACGGGGAGAGGGCTGAAGCTTTCTTT. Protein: CASSDGERAEAFF.